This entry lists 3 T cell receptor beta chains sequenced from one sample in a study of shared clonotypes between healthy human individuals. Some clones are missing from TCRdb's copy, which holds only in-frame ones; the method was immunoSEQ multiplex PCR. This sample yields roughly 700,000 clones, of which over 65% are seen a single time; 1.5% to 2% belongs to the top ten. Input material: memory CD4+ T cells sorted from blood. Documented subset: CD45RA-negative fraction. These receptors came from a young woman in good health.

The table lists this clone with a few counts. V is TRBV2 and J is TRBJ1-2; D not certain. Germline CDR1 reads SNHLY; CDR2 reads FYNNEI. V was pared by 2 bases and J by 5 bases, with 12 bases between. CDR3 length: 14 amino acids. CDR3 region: CASSERVLRYGYTF. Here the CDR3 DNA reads TGTGCCAGCAGTGAAAGGGTGTTGAGATATGGCTACACCTTC. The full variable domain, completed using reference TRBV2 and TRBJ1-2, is EPEVTQTPSHQVTQMGQEVILRCVPISNHLYFYWYRQILGQKVEFLVSFYNNEISEKSEIFDDQFSVERPDGSNFTLKIRSTKLEDSAMYFCASSERVLRYGYTFGSGTRLTVV.

DNA of the CDR3: TGCGCCAGCAGCCAAGAAGTCGGAGTCACCATATATTTT. The encoded protein is CASSQEVGVTIYF. This rearrangement joins TRBV4-1 to TRBJ1-3; unclear D gene. Germline V gene data show CDR1 as MGHRA and CDR2 as YSYEKL. This CDR3 region has 13 residues. V was pared by 0 bases and J by 9 bases, with 9 bases between.

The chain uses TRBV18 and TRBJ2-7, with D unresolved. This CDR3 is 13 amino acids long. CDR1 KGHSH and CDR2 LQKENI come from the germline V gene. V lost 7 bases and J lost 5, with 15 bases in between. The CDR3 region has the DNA TGTGCCAGCTTACCGGGCCCAGCCCACGAGCAGTACTTC. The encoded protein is CASLPGPAHEQYF.